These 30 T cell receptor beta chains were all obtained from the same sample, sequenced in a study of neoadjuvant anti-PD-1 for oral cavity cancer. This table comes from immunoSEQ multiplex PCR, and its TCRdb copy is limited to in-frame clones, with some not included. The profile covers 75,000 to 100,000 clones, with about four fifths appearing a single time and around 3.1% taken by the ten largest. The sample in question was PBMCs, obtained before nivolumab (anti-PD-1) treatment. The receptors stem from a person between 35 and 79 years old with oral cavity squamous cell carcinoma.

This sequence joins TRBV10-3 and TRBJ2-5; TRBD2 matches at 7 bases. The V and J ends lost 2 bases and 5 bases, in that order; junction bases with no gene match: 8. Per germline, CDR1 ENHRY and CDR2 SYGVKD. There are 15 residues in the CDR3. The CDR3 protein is CAISEASGTMETQYF. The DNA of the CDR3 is TGTGCCATCAGTGAGGCCTCCGGGACTATGGAGACCCAGTACTTC.

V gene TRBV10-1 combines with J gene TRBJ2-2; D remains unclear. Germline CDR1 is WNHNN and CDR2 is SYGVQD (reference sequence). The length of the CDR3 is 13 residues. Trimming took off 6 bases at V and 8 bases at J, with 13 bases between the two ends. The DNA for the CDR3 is TGCGCCAGCAGCGTTGGGGTATCAGGGGAGCTGTTTTTT. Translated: CASSVGVSGELFF.

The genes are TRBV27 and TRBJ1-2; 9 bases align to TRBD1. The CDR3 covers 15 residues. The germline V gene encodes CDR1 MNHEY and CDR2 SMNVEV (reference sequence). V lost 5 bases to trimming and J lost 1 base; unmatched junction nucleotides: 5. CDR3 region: CASSGTGNFNYGYTF. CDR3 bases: TGTGCCAGCAGTGGGACAGGGAATTTTAACTATGGCTACACCTTC.

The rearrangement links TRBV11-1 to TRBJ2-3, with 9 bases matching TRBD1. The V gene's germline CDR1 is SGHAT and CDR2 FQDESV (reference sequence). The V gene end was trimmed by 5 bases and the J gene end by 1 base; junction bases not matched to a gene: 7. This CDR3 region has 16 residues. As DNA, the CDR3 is TGTGCCAGCAGCGAATGGGACAGGGACGGCACAGATACGCAGTATTTT. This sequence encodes CASSEWDRDGTDTQYF.

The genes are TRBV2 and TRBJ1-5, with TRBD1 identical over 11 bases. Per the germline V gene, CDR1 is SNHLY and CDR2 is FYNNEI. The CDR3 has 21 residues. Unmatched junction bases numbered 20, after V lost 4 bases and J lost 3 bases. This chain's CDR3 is CASSGGPGQGARGYNNQPQHF. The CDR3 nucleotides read TGTGCCAGCAGTGGAGGCCCCGGACAGGGGGCCAGGGGATATAACAATCAGCCCCAGCATTTT.

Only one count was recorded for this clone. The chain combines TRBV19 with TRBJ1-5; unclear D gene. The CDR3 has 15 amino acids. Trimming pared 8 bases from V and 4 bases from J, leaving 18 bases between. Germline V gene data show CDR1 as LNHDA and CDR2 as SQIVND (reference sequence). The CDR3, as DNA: TGTGCCAGTGATGAGGACCGCGATAAGAATCAGCCCCAGCATTTT. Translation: CASDEDRDKNQPQHF.

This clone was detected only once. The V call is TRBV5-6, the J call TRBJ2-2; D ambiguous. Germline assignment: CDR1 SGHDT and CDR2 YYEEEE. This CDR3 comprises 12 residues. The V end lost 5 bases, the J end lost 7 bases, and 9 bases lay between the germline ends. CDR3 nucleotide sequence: TGTGCCAGCAGAAGGTACGGCGGGGAGCTGTTTTTT. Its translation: CASRRYGGELFF.

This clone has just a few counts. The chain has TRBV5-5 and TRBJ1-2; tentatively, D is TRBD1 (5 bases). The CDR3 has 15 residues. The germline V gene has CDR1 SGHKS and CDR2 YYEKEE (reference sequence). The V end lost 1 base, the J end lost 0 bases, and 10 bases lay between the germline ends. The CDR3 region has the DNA TGTGCCAGCAGCTTGTTTCAGGGTCCTAACTATGGCTACACCTTC. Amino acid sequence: CASSLFQGPNYGYTF.

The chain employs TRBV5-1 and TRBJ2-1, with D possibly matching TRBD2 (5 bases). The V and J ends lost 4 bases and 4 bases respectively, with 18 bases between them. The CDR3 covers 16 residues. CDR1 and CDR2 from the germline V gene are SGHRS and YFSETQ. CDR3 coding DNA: TGCGCCAGCAGCCCCCGGGCCCAGCGGCAATACAATGAGCAGTTCTTC. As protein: CASSPRAQRQYNEQFF. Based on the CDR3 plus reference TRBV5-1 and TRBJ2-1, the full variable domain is KAGVTQTPRYLIKTRGQQVTLSCSPISGHRSVSWYQQTPGQGLQFLFEYFSETQRNKGNFPGRFSGRQFSNSRSEMNVSTLELGDSALYLCASSPRAQRQYNEQFFGPGTRLTVL.

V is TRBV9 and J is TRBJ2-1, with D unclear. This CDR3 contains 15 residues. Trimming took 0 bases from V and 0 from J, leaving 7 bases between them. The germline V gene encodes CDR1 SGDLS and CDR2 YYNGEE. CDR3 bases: TGTGCCAGCAGCGTAGGGTACAGCTCCTACAATGAGCAGTTCTTC. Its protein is CASSVGYSSYNEQFF.

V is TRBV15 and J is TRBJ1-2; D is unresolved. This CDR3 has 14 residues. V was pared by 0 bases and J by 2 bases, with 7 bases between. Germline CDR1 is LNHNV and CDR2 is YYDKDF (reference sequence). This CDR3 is CATSRDPQNYGYTF. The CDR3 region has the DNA TGTGCCACCAGCAGAGATCCCCAGAACTATGGCTACACCTTC.

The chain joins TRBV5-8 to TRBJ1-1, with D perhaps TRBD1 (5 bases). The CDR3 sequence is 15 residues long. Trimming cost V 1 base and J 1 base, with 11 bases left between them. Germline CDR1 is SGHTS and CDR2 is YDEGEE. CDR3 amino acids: CASSLTSTGNTEAFF. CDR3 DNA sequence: TGTGCCAGCAGCTTGACGAGCACAGGGAACACTGAAGCTTTCTTT. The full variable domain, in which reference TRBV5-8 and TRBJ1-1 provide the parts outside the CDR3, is EAGVTQSPTHLIKTRGQQATLRCSPISGHTSVYWYQQALGLGLQFLLWYDEGEERNRGNFPPRFSGRQFPNYSSELNVNALELEDSALYLCASSLTSTGNTEAFFGQGTRLTVV.

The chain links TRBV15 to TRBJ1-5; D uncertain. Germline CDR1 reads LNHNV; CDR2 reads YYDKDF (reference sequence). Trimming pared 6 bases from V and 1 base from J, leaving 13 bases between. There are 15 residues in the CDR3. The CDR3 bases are TGTGCCACCAGGGGAGTTCCCCAGAGCAATCAGCCCCAGCATTTT. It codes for CATRGVPQSNQPQHF.

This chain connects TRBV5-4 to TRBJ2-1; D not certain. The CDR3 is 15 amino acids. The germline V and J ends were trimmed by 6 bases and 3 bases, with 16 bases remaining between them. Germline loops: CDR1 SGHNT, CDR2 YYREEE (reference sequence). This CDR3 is CASIQLPPFYNEQFF. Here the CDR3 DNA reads TGTGCCAGCATCCAACTACCCCCTTTCTACAATGAGCAGTTCTTC.

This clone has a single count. CDR3 residues: CASSLSRGQPQHF. As DNA, the CDR3 is TGTGCCAGCAGCTTATCGAGGGGGCAGCCCCAGCATTTT. V usage is TRBV7-3 and J usage is TRBJ1-5; tentatively, D is TRBD1 (6 bases). In germline, CDR1 is SGHTA, CDR2 FQGTGA. V was trimmed by 2 bases and J by 7 bases, leaving 9 bases between them. The CDR3 consists of 13 residues.

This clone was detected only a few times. DNA for the CDR3: TGTGCCTGGAGCTCCGGTGGGGGCGCGGCTGGAAACACCATATATTTT. Its translation is CAWSSGGGAAGNTIYF. This chain uses TRBV30 with TRBJ1-3, with D tentatively TRBD1 (6 bases). The CDR3 extends over 16 amino acids. V lost 3 bases, J lost 2 bases, and 17 bases lay in between. Per germline, CDR1 GTSNPN and CDR2 SVGIG (reference sequence).

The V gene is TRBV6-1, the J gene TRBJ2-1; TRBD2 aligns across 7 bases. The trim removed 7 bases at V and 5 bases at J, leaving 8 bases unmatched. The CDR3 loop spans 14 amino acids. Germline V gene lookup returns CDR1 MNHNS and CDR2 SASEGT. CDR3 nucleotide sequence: TGTGCCAGCAAGCTTATAGCGGGTGACAATGAGCAGTTCTTC. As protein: CASKLIAGDNEQFF.

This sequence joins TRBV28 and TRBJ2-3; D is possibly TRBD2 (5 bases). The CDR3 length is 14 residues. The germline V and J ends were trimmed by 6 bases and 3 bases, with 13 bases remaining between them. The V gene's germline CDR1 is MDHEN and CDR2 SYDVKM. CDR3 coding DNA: TGTGCCAGCAGGCCTAGTGGGAGAACAGATACGCAGTATTTT. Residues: CASRPSGRTDTQYF.

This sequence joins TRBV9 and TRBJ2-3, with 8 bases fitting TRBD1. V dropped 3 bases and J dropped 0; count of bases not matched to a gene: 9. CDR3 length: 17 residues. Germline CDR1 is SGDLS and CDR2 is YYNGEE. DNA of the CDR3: TGTGCCAGCAGCGCCCCACGACAGGGGACAAGCACAGATACGCAGTATTTT. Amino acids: CASSAPRQGTSTDTQYF.

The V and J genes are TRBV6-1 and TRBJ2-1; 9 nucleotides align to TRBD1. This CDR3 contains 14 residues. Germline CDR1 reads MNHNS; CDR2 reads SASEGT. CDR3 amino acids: CASQRGQGYNEQFF. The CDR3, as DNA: TGTGCTTCCCAAAGGGGACAGGGCTACAATGAGCAGTTCTTC.

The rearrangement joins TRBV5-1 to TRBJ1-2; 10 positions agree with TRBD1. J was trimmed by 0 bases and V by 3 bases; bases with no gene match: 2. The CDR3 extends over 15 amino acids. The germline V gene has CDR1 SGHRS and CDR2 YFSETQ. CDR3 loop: CASSWDRGSNYGYTF. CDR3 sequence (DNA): TGCGCCAGCAGCTGGGACAGGGGATCTAACTATGGCTACACCTTC.

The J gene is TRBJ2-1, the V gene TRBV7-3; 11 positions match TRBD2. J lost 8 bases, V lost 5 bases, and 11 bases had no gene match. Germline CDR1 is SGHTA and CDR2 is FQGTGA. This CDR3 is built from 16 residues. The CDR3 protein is CASSPTLAGAIYEQFF. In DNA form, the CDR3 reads TGTGCCAGCAGCCCAACACTAGCGGGAGCTATATATGAGCAGTTCTTC.

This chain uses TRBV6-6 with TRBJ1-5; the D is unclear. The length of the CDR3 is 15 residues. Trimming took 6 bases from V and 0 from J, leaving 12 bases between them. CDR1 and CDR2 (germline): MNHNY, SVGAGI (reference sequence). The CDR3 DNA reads TGTGCCAGCAGGAAGGAAGGAGGTAGCAATCAGCCCCAGCATTTT. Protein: CASRKEGGSNQPQHF.

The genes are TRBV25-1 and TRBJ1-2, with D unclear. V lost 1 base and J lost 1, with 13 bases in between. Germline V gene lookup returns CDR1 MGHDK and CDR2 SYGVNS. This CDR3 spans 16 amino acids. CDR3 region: CASSESSGRGNYGYTF. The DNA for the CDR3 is TGTGCCAGCAGTGAATCATCAGGTCGGGGTAACTATGGCTACACCTTC.

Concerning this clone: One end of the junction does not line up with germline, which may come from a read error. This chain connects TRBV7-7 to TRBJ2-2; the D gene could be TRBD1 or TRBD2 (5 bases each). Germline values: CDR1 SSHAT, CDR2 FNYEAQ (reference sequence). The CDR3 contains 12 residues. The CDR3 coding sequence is TGTGCTAGCAGCTGGGGGAGCGGGGAGCTGTTTTTT. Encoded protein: CASSWGSGELFF. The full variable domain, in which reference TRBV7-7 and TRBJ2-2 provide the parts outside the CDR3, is GAGVSQSPRYKVTKRGQDVTLRCDPISSHATLYWYQQALGQGPEFLTYFNYEAQPDKSGLPSDRFSAERPEGSISTLTIQRTEQRDSAMYRCASSWGSGELFFGEGSRLTVL.

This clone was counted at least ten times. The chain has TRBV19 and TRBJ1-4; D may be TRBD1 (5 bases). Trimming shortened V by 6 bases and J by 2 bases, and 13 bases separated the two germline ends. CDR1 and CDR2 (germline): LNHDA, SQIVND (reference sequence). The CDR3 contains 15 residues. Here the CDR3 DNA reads TGTGCCAGTAGGGAGGGGACGGCGACTAATGAAAAACTGTTTTTT. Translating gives CASREGTATNEKLFF.

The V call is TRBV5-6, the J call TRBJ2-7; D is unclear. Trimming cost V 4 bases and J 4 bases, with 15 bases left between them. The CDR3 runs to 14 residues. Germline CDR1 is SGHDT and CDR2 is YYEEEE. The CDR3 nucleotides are TGTGCCAGCAGCCAGCAGAATCCGACTTACGAGCAGTACTTC. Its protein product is CASSQQNPTYEQYF.

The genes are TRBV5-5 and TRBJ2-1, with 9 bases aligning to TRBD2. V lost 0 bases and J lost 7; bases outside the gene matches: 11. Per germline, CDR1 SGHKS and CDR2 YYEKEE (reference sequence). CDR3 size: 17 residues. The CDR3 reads CASSLAVGLAMKNEQFF. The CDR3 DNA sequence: TGTGCCAGCAGCTTGGCCGTAGGACTAGCGATGAAAAATGAGCAGTTCTTC.

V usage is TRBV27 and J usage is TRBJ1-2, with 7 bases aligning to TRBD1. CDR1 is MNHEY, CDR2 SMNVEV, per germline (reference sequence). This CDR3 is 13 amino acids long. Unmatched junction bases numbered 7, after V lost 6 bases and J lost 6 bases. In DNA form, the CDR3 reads TGTGCCAGCAGATCCGAGGGGGCCAATGGCTACACCTTC. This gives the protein CASRSEGANGYTF.

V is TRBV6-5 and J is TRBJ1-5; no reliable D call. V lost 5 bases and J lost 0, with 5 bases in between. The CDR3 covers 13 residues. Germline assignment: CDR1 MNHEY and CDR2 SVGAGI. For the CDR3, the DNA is TGTGCCAGCAGTGGTAATAGCAATCAGCCCCAGCATTTT. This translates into CASSGNSNQPQHF.